These 21 T cell receptor beta chains originate from one sample sequenced in a study of blood T cell repertoires in COVID-19. The repertoire was sequenced with immunoSEQ multiplex PCR; TCRdb's copy has only in-frame clones and lacks some. The repertoire holds about 180,000 clones, with around 87% as singletons. Sequenced input: peripheral blood. The receptors come from a man between 60 and 70 years old with COVID-19, enrolled during active disease.

The chain recombines TRBV19 with TRBJ1-4; 10 bases align to TRBD1. This CDR3 spans 14 amino acids. CDR1 is LNHDA and CDR2 is SQIVND in the germline V gene (reference sequence). V was clipped by 9 bases and J by 8 bases; unmatched bases: 9. The CDR3 DNA is TGTGCCAGCCGGGACAGGGGAAGGGAAGAAAAACTGTTTTTT. Translating gives CASRDRGREEKLFF.

The rearrangement uses TRBV6-5 and TRBJ2-5; 8 positions match TRBD1. From germline, CDR1 is MNHEY and CDR2 SVGAGI. The CDR3 consists of 13 residues. The junction had 8 bases not matched to a gene; V was cut back by 10 bases and J by 4 bases. CDR3 sequence: CATDRGVRETQYF. CDR3 nucleotide sequence: TGTGCCACTGACAGGGGAGTGAGAGAGACCCAGTACTTC.

CDR3 amino acids: CATTSRGYGYTF. In DNA, the CDR3 is TGTGCCACCACCTCCAGGGGCTATGGCTACACCTTC. V usage is TRBV15 and J usage is TRBJ1-2; D is perhaps TRBD1 (6 bases). Deletions cut 7 bases from V and 4 bases from J, with 10 bases between. Germline CDR1 is LNHNV and CDR2 is YYDKDF (reference sequence). The CDR3 contains 12 residues.

The genes are TRBV19 and TRBJ2-1, with 13 nucleotides matching TRBD2. The V segment lost 10 bases and the J segment 8 bases; nucleotides outside the gene matches: 5. The CDR3 contains 13 residues. Germline V gives CDR1 LNHDA, CDR2 SQIVND (reference sequence). As DNA, the CDR3 is TGTGCCACCAGGACTAGCGGGAGTGATGAGCAGTTCTTC. Protein product: CATRTSGSDEQFF.

V gene TRBV11-3 combines with J gene TRBJ2-1; 7 positions agree with TRBD2. With 4 bases clipped from V and 4 bases from J, the junction kept 4 bases outside the gene matches. The CDR3 is 14 residues long. CDR1 is SGHNT and CDR2 is YENEEA in the germline V gene. As DNA, the CDR3 is TGTGCCAGCAGCTCTGTCGGGGGGTACAATGAGCAGTTCTTC. Protein product: CASSSVGGYNEQFF.

The chain employs TRBV28 and TRBJ1-2; D gene ambiguous. Trimming took 5 bases from V and 8 from J, leaving 9 bases between them. The CDR3 consists of 11 residues. Looked up from germline, CDR1 is MDHEN and CDR2 is SYDVKM. DNA of the CDR3: TGTGCCAGCAGTGACCTCGGGGGCTACACCTTC. This codes for CASSDLGGYTF.

A remark on this clone: Other DNA variants within this sample encode the same CDR3. This chain links TRBV7-2 with TRBJ1-1, with D possibly being TRBD1 (5 bases). Germline CDR1 SGHTA, CDR2 FQGNSA. The germline V and J ends were trimmed by 2 bases and 0 bases, with 10 bases remaining between them. This CDR3 is built from 15 residues. The CDR3 DNA reads as TGTGCCAGCAGCTTATCGCCAGGGATGAACACTGAAGCTTTCTTT. Its translation: CASSLSPGMNTEAFF.

This clone was seen just once. V gene TRBV7-2 combines with J gene TRBJ2-2, with 8 bases matching TRBD1. The CDR3 is made up of 16 amino acids. Germline assignment: CDR1 SGHTA and CDR2 FQGNSA. Trimming cost V 4 bases and J 5 bases; bases outside gene matches: 9. The CDR3 bases are TGTGCCAGCAGCTACACAGGACAGGGTAGGACCGGGGAGCTGTTTTTT. Translating gives CASSYTGQGRTGELFF.

The chain couples TRBV9 to TRBJ2-2; weak D call: TRBD1 (6 bases). Trimming took off 3 bases at V and 3 bases at J, with 12 bases between the two ends. Germline V gene sequence: CDR1 SGDLS, CDR2 YYNGEE. This CDR3 is built from 15 residues. The CDR3 coding sequence is TGTGCCAGCAGCGCTAACAGGGTGGACACCGGGGAGCTGTTTTTT. Protein: CASSANRVDTGELFF.

This sequence joins TRBV5-6 and TRBJ2-2; 7 positions agree with TRBD1. The ends lost 9 bases at V and 3 bases at J; junction bases unmatched: 11. The CDR3 totals 15 residues. CDR1 is SGHDT and CDR2 is YYEEEE in the germline V gene. DNA for the CDR3: TGTGCCACATCAAAGGGGACAGTTTACACCGGGGAGCTGTTTTTT. This encodes CATSKGTVYTGELFF.

The rearrangement uses TRBV5-6 and TRBJ1-2; 8 bases map to TRBD1. In germline, CDR1 is SGHDT, CDR2 YYEEEE. The CDR3 runs to 15 residues. The V and J ends lost 3 bases and 2 bases, in that order; junction bases with no gene match: 6. CDR3 in DNA: TGTGCCAGCAGCTCCCGGACAGGGCGAAACTATGGCTACACCTTC. Its translation: CASSSRTGRNYGYTF.

The V and J genes are TRBV6-2 or TRBV6-3 and TRBJ2-7; 7 bases fit TRBD2. V shed 2 bases and J 2 bases; nucleotides not matched to a gene: 6. CDR1 MNHEY and CDR2 SVGEGT come from the germline V gene. The CDR3 loop spans 15 amino acids. CDR3 residues: CASSYALAVTYEQYF. Here the CDR3 DNA reads TGTGCCAGCAGTTACGCCCTAGCGGTGACCTACGAGCAGTACTTC.

The V and J genes are TRBV10-1 and TRBJ2-3; TRBD2 agrees at 11 bases. With V trimmed by 1 base and J by 2 bases, 8 bases remained unmatched. The CDR3 length is 18 residues. Per the germline V gene, CDR1 is WNHNN and CDR2 is SYGVQD (reference sequence). In DNA, the CDR3 is TGCGCCAGCAGTGAGTATCGGCCGGGACTAGCGGTCACAGATACGCAGTATTTT. Protein: CASSEYRPGLAVTDTQYF.

The table lists this clone with a count of one. The rearrangement joins TRBV19 to TRBJ1-3, with D uncertain. The CDR3 length is 15 residues. Germline CDR1 reads LNHDA; CDR2 reads SQIVND (reference sequence). Between the trimmed V and J ends, which lost 3 bases and 3 bases, there was a span of 12 bases. The CDR3 bases are TGTGCCAGTAGTATGTCGACAAACCTTGGAAACACCATATATTTT. As protein: CASSMSTNLGNTIYF.

This clone was found once. The V and J genes are TRBV11-3 and TRBJ1-2, with a possible D match to TRBD1 (5 bases). Trimming stripped 4 bases from V and 8 bases from J, with 11 bases between. The CDR3 is made up of 12 amino acids. The germline V gene has CDR1 SGHNT and CDR2 YENEEA. CDR3: CASSSQRGGYTF. For the CDR3, the DNA is TGTGCCAGCAGCTCACAAAGGGGCGGCTACACCTTC. Supplemented by reference TRBV11-3 and TRBJ1-2, the full variable domain reads EAGVVQSPRYKIIEKKQPVAFWCNPISGHNTLYWYLQNLGQGPELLIRYENEEAVDDSQLPKDRFSAERLKGVDSTLKIQPAELGDSAVYLCASSSQRGGYTFGSGTRLTVV.

This chain uses TRBV7-9 with TRBJ1-5; 8 bases line up with TRBD1. The CDR3 consists of 14 residues. V shed 5 bases and J 5 bases; nucleotides not matched to a gene: 5. Germline CDR1 reads SEHNR; CDR2 reads FQNEAQ (reference sequence). CDR3 bases: TGTGCCAGCAGCGCAGCAGGGGGCGATCAGCCCCAGCATTTT. It yields the protein CASSAAGGDQPQHF.

The V call is TRBV18, the J call TRBJ1-2; the D gene is possibly TRBD1 (6 bases). Per germline, CDR1 KGHSH and CDR2 LQKENI. The V end was cut by 3 bases, the J end by 6 bases, with 14 bases between. This CDR3 has 14 amino acids. The CDR3 DNA sequence: TGTGCCAGCTCACCCGTACAGGGTAGTGATGGCTACACCTTC. It translates to CASSPVQGSDGYTF.

The rearrangement joins TRBV19 to TRBJ2-3; possible D gene TRBD2, 7 bases. V dropped 8 bases and J dropped 8 bases, with 17 bases sitting between them. Germline CDR1 LNHDA, CDR2 SQIVND (reference sequence). The CDR3 loop spans 13 amino acids. The CDR3 here is CASGVGGRATQYF. CDR3 nucleotides: TGTGCCAGTGGGGTCGGGGGGCGAGCTACGCAGTATTTT.

The rearrangement uses TRBV6-2 or TRBV6-3 and TRBJ2-2; TRBD1 matches 8 bases. Per germline, CDR1 MNHEY and CDR2 SVGEGT. J lost 0 bases, V lost 2 bases, and 5 bases had no gene match. The length of the CDR3 is 17 residues. The CDR3: CASSYPWGQANTGELFF. The DNA of the CDR3 is TGTGCCAGCAGTTACCCGTGGGGACAGGCGAACACCGGGGAGCTGTTTTTT.

This chain links TRBV30 with TRBJ2-4; a weak D match, TRBD2 (6 bases). V was cut by 3 bases and J by 6 bases, with 15 bases left in between. From germline, CDR1 is GTSNPN and CDR2 SVGIG (reference sequence). The CDR3 contains 14 residues. CDR3 sequence (DNA): TGTGCCTGGAGCCGTTCCTCGGGAGTAAACATTCAGTACTTC. It translates to CAWSRSSGVNIQYF. Using reference TRBV30 and TRBJ2-4 for the parts outside the CDR3, the full variable domain is SQTIHQWPATLVQPVGSPLSLECTVEGTSNPNLYWYRQAAGRGLQLLFYSVGIGQISSEVPQNLSASRPQDRQFILSSKKLLLSDSGFYLCAWSRSSGVNIQYFGAGTRLSVL.

The rearrangement joins TRBV28 to TRBJ1-5, with D possibly TRBD1 on 5 matching bases. The V gene's germline CDR1 is MDHEN and CDR2 SYDVKM. The CDR3 is made up of 14 amino acids. The V gene lost 6 bases and the J gene lost 6 bases, with 15 bases spanning the gap. CDR3 sequence: CASSQGGAVQPQHF. The CDR3 nucleotides read TGTGCCAGCAGCCAGGGCGGGGCGGTTCAGCCCCAGCATTTT.